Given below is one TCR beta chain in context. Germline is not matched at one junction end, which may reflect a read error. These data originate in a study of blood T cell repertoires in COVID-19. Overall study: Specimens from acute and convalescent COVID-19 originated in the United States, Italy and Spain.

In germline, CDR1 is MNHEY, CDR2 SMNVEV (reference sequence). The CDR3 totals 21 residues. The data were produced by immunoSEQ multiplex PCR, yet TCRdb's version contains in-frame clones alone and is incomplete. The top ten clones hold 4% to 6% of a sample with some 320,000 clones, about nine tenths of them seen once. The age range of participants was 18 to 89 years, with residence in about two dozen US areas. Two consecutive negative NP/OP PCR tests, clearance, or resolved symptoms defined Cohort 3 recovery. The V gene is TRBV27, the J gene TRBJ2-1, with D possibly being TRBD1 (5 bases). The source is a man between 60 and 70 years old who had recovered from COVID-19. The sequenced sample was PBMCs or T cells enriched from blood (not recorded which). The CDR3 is CASSPRWMGRFDPSSHNEQFF. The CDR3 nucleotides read TGTGCCAGCAGTCCCCGGTGGATGGGGCGGTTCGATCCGAGCTCCCACAATGAGCAGTTCTTC.